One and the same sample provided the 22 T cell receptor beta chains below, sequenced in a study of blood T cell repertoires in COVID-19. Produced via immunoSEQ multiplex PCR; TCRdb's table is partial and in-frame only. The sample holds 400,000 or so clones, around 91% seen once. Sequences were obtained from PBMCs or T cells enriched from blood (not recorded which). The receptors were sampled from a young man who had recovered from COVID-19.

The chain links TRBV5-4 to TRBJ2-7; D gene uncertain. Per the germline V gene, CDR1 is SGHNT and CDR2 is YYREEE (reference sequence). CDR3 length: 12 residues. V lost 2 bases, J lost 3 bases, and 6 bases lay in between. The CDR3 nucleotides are TGTGCCAGCAGCTTACGCGGCTACGAGCAGTACTTC. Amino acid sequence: CASSLRGYEQYF.

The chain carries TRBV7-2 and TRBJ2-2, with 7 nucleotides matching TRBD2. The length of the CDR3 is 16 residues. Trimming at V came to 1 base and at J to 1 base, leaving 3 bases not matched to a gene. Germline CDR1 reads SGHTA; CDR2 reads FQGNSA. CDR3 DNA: TGTGCCAGCAGCTTAGGAAGCGGGGTGAACACCGGGGAGCTGTTTTTT. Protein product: CASSLGSGVNTGELFF.

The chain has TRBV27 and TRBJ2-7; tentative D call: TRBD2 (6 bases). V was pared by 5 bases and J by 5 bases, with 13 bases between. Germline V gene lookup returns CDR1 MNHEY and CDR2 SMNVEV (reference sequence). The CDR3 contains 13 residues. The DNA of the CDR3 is TGTGCCAGCAGTCCCTGGGGGGTTAACGAGCAGTACTTC. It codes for CASSPWGVNEQYF.

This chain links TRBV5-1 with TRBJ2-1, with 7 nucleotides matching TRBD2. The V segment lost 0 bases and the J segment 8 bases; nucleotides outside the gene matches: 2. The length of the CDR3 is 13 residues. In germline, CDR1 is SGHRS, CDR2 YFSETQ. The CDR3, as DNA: TGCGCCAGCAGCTTGGGCGGGAGTTATGAGCAGTTCTTC. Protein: CASSLGGSYEQFF.

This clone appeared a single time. The CDR3 spells CASSPESYGYTF. CDR3 bases: TGTGCCAGCTCACCGGAGAGTTATGGCTACACCTTC. This sequence joins TRBV18 and TRBJ1-2; D unclear. The CDR3 sequence is 12 residues long. Trimming pared 3 bases from V and 5 bases from J, leaving 7 bases between. Germline-derived CDR1 and CDR2 are KGHSH and LQKENI.

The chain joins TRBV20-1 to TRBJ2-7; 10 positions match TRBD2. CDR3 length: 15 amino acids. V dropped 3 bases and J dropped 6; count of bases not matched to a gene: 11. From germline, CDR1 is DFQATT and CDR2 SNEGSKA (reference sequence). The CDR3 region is CSASPPGLATFEQYF. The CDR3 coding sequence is TGCAGTGCTAGTCCGCCGGGACTAGCGACTTTCGAGCAGTACTTC.

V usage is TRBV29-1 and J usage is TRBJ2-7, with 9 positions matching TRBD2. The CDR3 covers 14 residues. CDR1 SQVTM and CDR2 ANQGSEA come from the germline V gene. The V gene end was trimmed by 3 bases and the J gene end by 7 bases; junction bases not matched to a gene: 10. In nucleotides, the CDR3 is TGCAGCGTTGACCTAGCGGGGAGTTTGGGGGAGCAGTACTTC. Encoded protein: CSVDLAGSLGEQYF.

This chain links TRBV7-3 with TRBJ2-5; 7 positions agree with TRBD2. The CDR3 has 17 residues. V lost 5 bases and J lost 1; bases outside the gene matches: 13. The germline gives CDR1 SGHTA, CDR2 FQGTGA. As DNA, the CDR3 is TGTGCCAGCAGCCTCCCATTGACTAGCATCGGCCAAGAGACCCAGTACTTC. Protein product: CASSLPLTSIGQETQYF.

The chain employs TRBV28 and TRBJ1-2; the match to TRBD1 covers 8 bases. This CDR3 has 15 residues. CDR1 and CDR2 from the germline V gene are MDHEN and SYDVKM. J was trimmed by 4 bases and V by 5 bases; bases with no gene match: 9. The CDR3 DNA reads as TGTGCCAGCAGTCCGAGGACAGGGATTAGCTATGGCTACACCTTC. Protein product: CASSPRTGISYGYTF.

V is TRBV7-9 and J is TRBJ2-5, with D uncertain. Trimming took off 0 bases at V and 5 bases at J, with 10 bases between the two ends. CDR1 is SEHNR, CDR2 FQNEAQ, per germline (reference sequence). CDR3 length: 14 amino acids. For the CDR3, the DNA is TGTGCCAGCAGCTTAGCTGTAGTTGGTGAGACCCAGTACTTC. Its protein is CASSLAVVGETQYF.

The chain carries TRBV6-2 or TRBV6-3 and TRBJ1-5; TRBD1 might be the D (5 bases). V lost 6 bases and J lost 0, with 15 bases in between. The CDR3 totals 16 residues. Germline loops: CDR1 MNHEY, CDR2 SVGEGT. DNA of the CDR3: TGTGCCAGCAGCCACTGGGGCCGGTATAGCAATCAGCCCCAGCATTTT. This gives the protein CASSHWGRYSNQPQHF.

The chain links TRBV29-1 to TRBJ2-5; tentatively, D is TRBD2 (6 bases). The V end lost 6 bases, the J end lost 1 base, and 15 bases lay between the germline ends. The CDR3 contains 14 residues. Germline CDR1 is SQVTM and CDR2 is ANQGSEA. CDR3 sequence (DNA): TGCAGCGTCTTCGGCGGGATAGTCCAAGAGACCCAGTACTTC. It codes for CSVFGGIVQETQYF. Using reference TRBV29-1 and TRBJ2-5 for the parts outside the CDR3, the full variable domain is SAVISQKPSRDICQRGTSLTIQCQVDSQVTMMFWYRQQPGQSLTLIATANQGSEATYESGFVIDKFPISRPNLTFSTLTVSNMSPEDSSIYLCSVFGGIVQETQYFGPGTRLLVL.

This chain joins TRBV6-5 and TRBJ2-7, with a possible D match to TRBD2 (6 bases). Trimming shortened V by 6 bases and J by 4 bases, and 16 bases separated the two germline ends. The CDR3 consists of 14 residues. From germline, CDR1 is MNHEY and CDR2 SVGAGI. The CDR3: CASSPTSSAYEQYF. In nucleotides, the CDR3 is TGTGCCAGCAGCCCCACTTCTAGCGCGTACGAGCAGTACTTC.

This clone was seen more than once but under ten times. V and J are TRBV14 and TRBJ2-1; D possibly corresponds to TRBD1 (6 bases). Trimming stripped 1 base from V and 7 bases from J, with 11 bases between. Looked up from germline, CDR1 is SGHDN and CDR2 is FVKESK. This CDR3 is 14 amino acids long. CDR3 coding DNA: TGTGCCAGCAGCCAAGTTTCAGGGGAAAATGAGCAGTTCTTC. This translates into CASSQVSGENEQFF.

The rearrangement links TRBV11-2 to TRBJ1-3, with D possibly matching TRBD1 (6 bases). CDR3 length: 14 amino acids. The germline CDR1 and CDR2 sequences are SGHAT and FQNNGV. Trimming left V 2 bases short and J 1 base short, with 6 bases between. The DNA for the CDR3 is TGTGCCAGCAGCTTAACAGGGTCTGGAAACACCATATATTTT. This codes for CASSLTGSGNTIYF.

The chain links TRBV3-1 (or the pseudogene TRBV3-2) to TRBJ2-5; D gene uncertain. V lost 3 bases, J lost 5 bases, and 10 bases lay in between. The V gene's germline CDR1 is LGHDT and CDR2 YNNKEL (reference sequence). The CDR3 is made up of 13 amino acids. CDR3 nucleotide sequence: TGTGCCAGCAGCCAGTCACTCTTTGAGACCCAGTACTTC. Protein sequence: CASSQSLFETQYF.

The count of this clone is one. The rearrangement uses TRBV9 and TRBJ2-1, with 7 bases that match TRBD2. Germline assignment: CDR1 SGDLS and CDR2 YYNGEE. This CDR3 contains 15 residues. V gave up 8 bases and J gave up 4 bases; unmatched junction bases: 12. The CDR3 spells CASSRGDQEYNEQFF. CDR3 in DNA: TGTGCCAGTTCACGGGGGGACCAAGAATACAATGAGCAGTTCTTC. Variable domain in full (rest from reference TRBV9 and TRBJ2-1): DSGVTQTPKHLITATGQRVTLRCSPRSGDLSVYWYQQSLDQGLQFLIQYYNGEERAKGNILERFSAQQFPDLHSELNLSSLELGDSALYFCASSRGDQEYNEQFFGPGTRLTVL.

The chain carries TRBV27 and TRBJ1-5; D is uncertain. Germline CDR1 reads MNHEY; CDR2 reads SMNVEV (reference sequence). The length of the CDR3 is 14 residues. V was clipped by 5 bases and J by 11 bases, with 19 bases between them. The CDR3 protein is CASSKGAGVGSQHF. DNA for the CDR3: TGTGCCAGCAGTAAGGGCGCCGGGGTTGGGTCCCAGCATTTT.

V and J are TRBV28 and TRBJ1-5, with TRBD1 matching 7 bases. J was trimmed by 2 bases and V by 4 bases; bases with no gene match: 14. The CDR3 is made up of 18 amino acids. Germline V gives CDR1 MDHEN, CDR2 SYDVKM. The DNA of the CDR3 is TGTGCCAGCAGTTACCCCCTGAGGGGGCTATTGGGCAATCAGCCCCAGCATTTT. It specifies CASSYPLRGLLGNQPQHF.

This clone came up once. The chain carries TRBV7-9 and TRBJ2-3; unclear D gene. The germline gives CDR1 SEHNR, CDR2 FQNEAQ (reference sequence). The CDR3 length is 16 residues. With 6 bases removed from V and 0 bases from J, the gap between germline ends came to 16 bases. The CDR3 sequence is CASRVGSLVSTDTQYF. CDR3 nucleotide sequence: TGTGCCAGCAGGGTTGGGTCTCTAGTAAGCACAGATACGCAGTATTTT.

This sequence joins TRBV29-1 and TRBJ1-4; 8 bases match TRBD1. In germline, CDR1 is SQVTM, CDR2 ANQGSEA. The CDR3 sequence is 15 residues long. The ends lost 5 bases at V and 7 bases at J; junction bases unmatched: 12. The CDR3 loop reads CSVPLLQGAVEKLFF. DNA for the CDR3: TGCAGCGTTCCGCTCCTTCAGGGGGCGGTTGAAAAACTGTTTTTT.

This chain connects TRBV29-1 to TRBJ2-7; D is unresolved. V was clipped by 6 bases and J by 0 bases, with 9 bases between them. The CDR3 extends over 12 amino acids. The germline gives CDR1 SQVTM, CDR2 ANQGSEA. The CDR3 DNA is TGCAGCGTAGCCCATAGCTCCTACGAGCAGTACTTC. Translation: CSVAHSSYEQYF.